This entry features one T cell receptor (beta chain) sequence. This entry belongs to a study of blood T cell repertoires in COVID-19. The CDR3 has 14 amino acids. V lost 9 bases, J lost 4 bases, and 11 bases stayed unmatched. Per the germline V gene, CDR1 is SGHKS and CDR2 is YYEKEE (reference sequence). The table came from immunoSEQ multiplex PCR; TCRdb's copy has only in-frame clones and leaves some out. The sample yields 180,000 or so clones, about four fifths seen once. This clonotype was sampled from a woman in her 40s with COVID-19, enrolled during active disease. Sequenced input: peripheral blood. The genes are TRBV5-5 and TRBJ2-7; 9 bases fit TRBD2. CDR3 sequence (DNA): TGTGCCACTAAGCCGGGACTAGCAGATTACGAGCAGTACGTC. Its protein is CATKPGLADYEQYV.